These 5 T cell receptor beta chains originate from one sample sequenced in a study of cytomegalovirus exposure and HLA in healthy donors (dated by TCRdb to 2016 to 2017). Libraries were prepared through the immunoSEQ multiplex PCR assay. For the multiplex PCR, a mixture combining 60 forward primers for TCR Vbeta segments and 13 reverse primers for TCR Jbeta segments was used. Drawn from immuneACCESS, this table holds only the in-frame rearrangements with V and J called that TCRdb kept. Clones are partly lost; checked studies trace under half to an unresolved V gene and leave the rest unexplained. Here the sample has under 150,000 clones; 81% occur a single time. The ten largest clonotypes hold under 2% of the sample. Source material: PBMCs. These receptors were collected from a man aged 18 to 30 in good health and CMV-seronegative.

This clone is medium-sized. This sequence joins TRBV5-1 and TRBJ1-1, with D maybe TRBD1 (6 bases). Germline lookup yields CDR1 SGHRS and CDR2 YFSETQ. The V gene lost 0 bases and the J gene lost 7 bases, with 10 bases spanning the gap. This CDR3 spans 13 amino acids. This chain's CDR3 is CASSLDGTLEAFF. CDR3 nucleotides: TGCGCCAGCAGCTTGGATGGGACACTTGAAGCTTTCTTT.

This chain links TRBV10-1 with TRBJ1-1; D call uncertain. Germline CDR1 reads WNHNN; CDR2 reads SYGVQD (reference sequence). Trimming took off 3 bases at V and 0 bases at J, with 5 bases between the two ends. The CDR3 runs to 13 residues. This chain's CDR3 is CASSDSMNTEAFF. CDR3 DNA: TGCGCCAGCAGTGACAGTATGAACACTGAAGCTTTCTTT.

This clone was counted a single time. The genes are TRBV19 and TRBJ1-1; possible D gene TRBD1, 5 bases. CDR1 and CDR2 (germline): LNHDA, SQIVND (reference sequence). This CDR3 has 13 residues. V shed 6 bases and J shed 1 base, with 9 bases lying between them. The CDR3 reads CASSDTGNTEAFF. Here the CDR3 DNA reads TGTGCCAGTAGCGATACAGGGAACACTGAAGCTTTCTTT.

This sequence joins TRBV19 and TRBJ2-7; the D gene is possibly TRBD2 (7 bases). In germline, CDR1 is LNHDA, CDR2 SQIVND (reference sequence). Between the trimmed V and J ends, which lost 3 bases and 2 bases, there was a span of 8 bases. The CDR3 loop spans 13 amino acids. CDR3 in DNA: TGTGCCAGTAGTATGCGGGGGCCCTACGAGCAGTACTTC. Encoded protein: CASSMRGPYEQYF.

On this clone itself: Within the sample, other DNA sequences also encode this same CDR3. This chain joins TRBV5-1 and TRBJ1-5, with a tentative D call TRBD1 (5 bases). Germline V lookup: CDR1 SGHRS, CDR2 YFSETQ. The CDR3 length is 14 residues. Trimming removed 0 bases from V and 2 bases from J, with 6 bases in between. The CDR3 loop is CASSLGGGNQPQHF. In DNA form, the CDR3 reads TGCGCCAGCAGCTTGGGGGGGGGCAATCAGCCCCAGCATTTT.